This TCR beta chain emerged from a study of blood T cell repertoires in COVID-19. Overall study: The cDNA or gDNA used as material had been derived from T cells, B-cell-depleted T cells, or PBMCs.

The CDR3 totals 15 residues. Germline CDR1 MNHEY, CDR2 SVGAGI. V was cut by 6 bases and J by 5 bases, with 17 bases left in between. Using immunoSEQ multiplex PCR, the repertoire was profiled, and TCRdb retains in-frame clones only, with some absent. The sample holds about 170,000 clones, about 85% seen once. The sequenced sample consisted of peripheral blood. The TCR comes from an elderly woman with COVID-19, enrolled during active disease. J is TRBJ2-1 and V is TRBV6-5, with a weak D call TRBD2 (5 bases). CDR3 protein: CASRNRRSGNNEQFF. DNA of the CDR3: TGTGCCAGCAGGAACCGGAGGTCTGGGAACAATGAGCAGTTCTTC.